These 10 T cell receptor beta chains share one sample of origin, sequenced in a study of T cell responses to AZD1222 COVID-19 vaccine. Some clones are missing from TCRdb's copy, which holds only in-frame ones; the method was immunoSEQ multiplex PCR. The sample holds about 130,000 clones, approximately 88% seen once. The specimen was peripheral blood, collected on day 0 of AZD1222 vaccination. The origin of the receptors is an adult in good health.

The V and J genes are TRBV19 and TRBJ1-5; no definite D call. The germline CDR1 and CDR2 sequences are LNHDA and SQIVND (reference sequence). The CDR3 runs to 17 residues. Trimming took 3 bases from V and 0 from J, leaving 15 bases between them. The CDR3 bases are TGTGCCAGTAGTATCGGATTGGGGTCCTATAGCAATCAGCCCCAGCATTTT. The encoded protein is CASSIGLGSYSNQPQHF.

The rearrangement uses TRBV25-1 and TRBJ1-4; the D gene is possibly TRBD1 (5 bases). Germline CDR1 reads MGHDK; CDR2 reads SYGVNS. V was cut by 6 bases and J by 5 bases, with 13 bases left in between. The CDR3 spans 14 residues. The CDR3 region is CASSFSGGNEKLFF. CDR3 coding DNA: TGTGCCAGCAGCTTTAGCGGGGGGAATGAAAAACTGTTTTTT.

In DNA, the CDR3 is TGTGCCAGTAGGGGGGCCTTGTCCGGGGCCGGGGCCAACGTCCTGACTTTC. This translates into CASRGALSGAGANVLTF. The V call is TRBV19, the J call TRBJ2-6; perhaps TRBD1 as D (6 bases). The CDR3 extends over 17 amino acids. Germline loops: CDR1 LNHDA, CDR2 SQIVND (reference sequence). Deletions cut 6 bases from V and 4 bases from J, with 19 bases between.

This clone was found a few times. The chain uses TRBV20-1 and TRBJ2-5, with TRBD2 identical over 8 bases. Germline V gene data show CDR1 as DFQATT and CDR2 as SNEGSKA (reference sequence). The CDR3 sequence is 15 residues long. The V and J ends lost 3 bases and 5 bases, in that order; junction bases with no gene match: 11. As DNA, the CDR3 is TGCAGTGCTAGTGGCTTGCGGGGGGATGGGGAGACCCAGTACTTC. Protein sequence: CSASGLRGDGETQYF.

The CDR3 spells CASGDSLNTEAFF. CDR3 DNA sequence: TGTGCTAGTGGTGACAGTCTGAACACTGAAGCTTTCTTT. The chain employs TRBV12-5 and TRBJ1-1, with D possibly matching TRBD1 (5 bases). The CDR3 extends over 13 amino acids. Germline V gene lookup returns CDR1 LGHNT and CDR2 FRNRAP. V was pared by 5 bases and J by 0 bases, with 7 bases between.

The chain couples TRBV28 to TRBJ2-7; TRBD1 agrees at 10 bases. The junction had 3 bases not matched to a gene; V was cut back by 6 bases and J by 1 base. CDR1 and CDR2 from the germline V gene are MDHEN and SYDVKM. The CDR3 is made up of 14 amino acids. The CDR3 DNA sequence: TGTGCCAGCAGACCGGGACAGGGGTCCTACGAGCAGTACTTC. Residues: CASRPGQGSYEQYF.

The rearrangement uses TRBV18 and TRBJ2-5; D might be TRBD1 or TRBD2, each matching 5 bases. The CDR3 has 14 residues. CDR1 KGHSH and CDR2 LQKENI come from the germline V gene. V lost 3 bases and J lost 3, with 11 bases in between. CDR3 DNA sequence: TGTGCCAGCTCACCGAGGGGTGCAAAAGAGACCCAGTACTTC. Translation gives CASSPRGAKETQYF.

About this clone itself: Compared with germline, one end of the junction differs, possibly owing to a read error. The CDR3 DNA is TGCGCCAGCAGCCAAGACGGACACACGGAAGCTTTCTTT. It encodes CASSQDGHTEAFF. J is TRBJ1-1 and V is TRBV5-1, with D tentatively TRBD1 (5 bases). Per germline, CDR1 SGHRS and CDR2 YFSETQ. This CDR3 spans 13 amino acids.

The chain is built from TRBV19 and TRBJ1-2; the D gene is possibly TRBD1 (5 bases). Germline CDR1 and CDR2: LNHDA and SQIVND (reference sequence). The CDR3 extends over 14 amino acids. The germline V and J ends were trimmed by 5 bases and 4 bases, with 14 bases remaining between them. The CDR3 loop is CASSSAGISYGYTF. CDR3 DNA: TGTGCCAGTAGTTCCGCAGGGATTTCCTATGGCTACACCTTC.

The chain carries TRBV10-1 and TRBJ2-4, with D maybe TRBD1 (6 bases). Germline values: CDR1 WNHNN, CDR2 SYGVQD (reference sequence). CDR3 size: 13 residues. With 11 bases removed from V and 1 base from J, the gap between germline ends came to 12 bases. This chain's CDR3 is CAGVQGAKNIQYF. The CDR3 nucleotides read TGCGCCGGGGTACAGGGCGCCAAAAACATTCAGTACTTC.